This T cell receptor (beta chain) was sequenced in a study of T cell repertoires in cytomegalovirus infection. As for the study in general: As its CMV epitopes, the study selected recently identified HLA-C-restricted and well-studied HLA-B-restricted targets. From public TCR beta signatures came an indication of both CMV infection and matching HLA type.

Notes on this clonotype: What it recognizes is unknown.

The CDR3 length is 15 residues. The germline V gene has CDR1 SGHNT and CDR2 YYREEE (reference sequence). The V end lost 4 bases, the J end lost 5 bases, and 18 bases lay between the germline ends. Notes on the study in general: Identification of carriers of CMV plus the relevant HLA was achieved through cumulative public TCR beta family frequency.

TCRdb independently ran MiXCR on the reads; one entry per CDR3 protein. The data contain roughly 570,000 distinct CDR3 sequences, approximately 40% of them seen just once; the ten biggest clones take up about 48%. The sequence was collected from a human donor in good health (CMV status not recorded). Some clones in this sample may be carry-over from other donors' samples. The gene calls are TRBV5-4 and TRBJ2-5, with unresolved D. Sequencing used cultured PBMCs, obtained from culture after CMV antigen stimulation. CDR3 protein: CASSPTPAIAETQYF. The CDR3 nucleotides read TGTGCCAGCAGCCCCACCCCGGCTATCGCGGAGACCCAGTACTTC.